These 11 T cell receptor beta chains were sequenced from one sample in a study of T cells in localized non-small cell lung cancer. Generated by immunoSEQ multiplex PCR, the TCRdb table keeps only in-frame clones and is missing some. The data contain approximately 2,500 clones, approximately 29% of them singletons. Sequencing used lung tumor tissue, obtained before any cancer treatment. These receptor sequences come from a woman aged 35 to 69 with stage I lung adenocarcinoma.

The rearrangement links TRBV30 to TRBJ1-5, with D unresolved. Trimming took 2 bases from V and 3 from J, leaving 8 bases between them. The germline CDR1 and CDR2 sequences are GTSNPN and SVGIG (reference sequence). This CDR3 contains 13 residues. This CDR3 reads CAWSFRTNQPQHF. The CDR3 DNA sequence: TGTGCCTGGAGTTTCCGGACCAATCAGCCCCAGCATTTT. Using reference TRBV30 and TRBJ1-5 for the parts outside the CDR3, the full variable domain is SQTIHQWPATLVQPVGSPLSLECTVEGTSNPNLYWYRQAAGRGLQLLFYSVGIGQISSEVPQNLSASRPQDRQFILSSKKLLLSDSGFYLCAWSFRTNQPQHFGDGTRLSIL.

V and J are TRBV6-8 and TRBJ2-3; 8 positions match TRBD1. The CDR3 length is 15 residues. Germline values: CDR1 MNHGY, CDR2 SAAAGT. The J segment lost 1 base and the V segment lost 6 bases, leaving 6 bases of the junction unmatched. CDR3 sequence reads: CASSPTGGGTDTQYF. CDR3 bases: TGTGCCAGCAGCCCAACAGGGGGAGGCACAGATACGCAGTATTTT.

V gene TRBV19 combines with J gene TRBJ2-3; 12 bases map to TRBD2. This CDR3 has 17 amino acids. The J segment lost 5 bases and the V segment lost 6 bases, leaving 12 bases of the junction unmatched. Germline assignment: CDR1 LNHDA and CDR2 SQIVND (reference sequence). CDR3 loop: CASSPSGLAGWEDTQYF. CDR3 bases: TGTGCCAGTAGCCCCTCCGGACTAGCGGGGTGGGAAGATACGCAGTATTTT.

This chain joins TRBV5-1 and TRBJ2-7, with TRBD2 matching 9 bases. Germline CDR1 is SGHRS and CDR2 is YFSETQ. The CDR3 is 15 amino acids. V shed 7 bases and J 0 bases; nucleotides not matched to a gene: 8. CDR3 in amino acids: CASGAGGAGSYEQYF. CDR3 DNA: TGCGCCAGCGGAGCGGGGGGAGCAGGCTCCTACGAGCAGTACTTC.

The chain is built from TRBV14 and TRBJ2-1, with 8 bases lining up with TRBD2. This CDR3 spans 21 amino acids. The germline V gene has CDR1 SGHDN and CDR2 FVKESK. J was trimmed by 4 bases and V by 0 bases; bases with no gene match: 20. CDR3 sequence reads: CASSQEMGVAGTRGEYNEQFF. In nucleotides, the CDR3 is TGTGCCAGCAGCCAAGAAATGGGAGTAGCGGGAACCCGGGGGGAATACAATGAGCAGTTCTTC. Full variable domain (missing parts from reference TRBV14 and TRBJ2-1): EAGVTQFPSHSVIEKGQTVTLRCDPISGHDNLYWYRRVMGKEIKFLLHFVKESKQDESGMPNNRFLAERTGGTYSTLKVQPAELEDSGVYFCASSQEMGVAGTRGEYNEQFFGPGTRLTVL.

By sample share, this clone is large. The chain is built from TRBV6-8 and TRBJ2-1; 7 bases align to TRBD2. V lost 6 bases to trimming and J lost 5 bases; unmatched junction nucleotides: 10. Germline V gives CDR1 MNHGY, CDR2 SAAAGT. This CDR3 is built from 15 residues. The chain's CDR3 is CASRRGASGDNEQFF. The DNA for the CDR3 is TGTGCCAGCAGACGGGGTGCTAGCGGAGACAATGAGCAGTTCTTC.

The V call is TRBV9, the J call TRBJ1-2; D unresolved. Germline V gives CDR1 SGDLS, CDR2 YYNGEE. Trimming removed 5 bases from V and 4 bases from J, with 9 bases in between. This CDR3 spans 12 amino acids. In DNA, the CDR3 is TGTGCCAGCAGTGACGACACCTATGGCTACACCTTC. Translated, it gives CASSDDTYGYTF.

The V gene is TRBV9, the J gene TRBJ2-7, with D perhaps matching TRBD2 (5 bases). Germline values: CDR1 SGDLS, CDR2 YYNGEE. The V gene lost 2 bases and the J gene lost 4 bases, with 16 bases spanning the gap. CDR3 length equals 15 residues. The CDR3 sequence: CASSVPGRGLYEQYF. In DNA form, the CDR3 reads TGTGCCAGCAGCGTGCCGGGCCGGGGATTATACGAGCAGTACTTC. Full variable domain (rest looked up from reference TRBV9 and TRBJ2-7): DSGVTQTPKHLITATGQRVTLRCSPRSGDLSVYWYQQSLDQGLQFLIQYYNGEERAKGNILERFSAQQFPDLHSELNLSSLELGDSALYFCASSVPGRGLYEQYFGPGTRLTVT.

The V gene is TRBV5-1, the J gene TRBJ2-1; TRBD2 matches at 10 bases. Trimming took 6 bases from V and 7 from J; bases not matched to a gene: 10. The CDR3 is made up of 15 amino acids. Germline CDR1 SGHRS, CDR2 YFSETQ. The CDR3 sequence: CASTPTSGTRNEQFF. The DNA of the CDR3 is TGCGCCAGCACCCCCACTAGCGGGACTAGAAATGAGCAGTTCTTC.

The chain is built from TRBV28 and TRBJ2-5; D remains unclear. The V gene's germline CDR1 is MDHEN and CDR2 SYDVKM. The V gene lost 10 bases and the J gene lost 4 bases, with 13 bases spanning the gap. This CDR3 is 12 amino acids long. CDR3 sequence: CANNPLRETQYF. The DNA of the CDR3 is TGTGCCAACAACCCCCTCCGAGAGACCCAGTACTTC. Full variable domain (missing parts from reference TRBV28 and TRBJ2-5): DVKVTQSSRYLVKRTGEKVFLECVQDMDHENMFWYRQDPGLGLRLIYFSYDVKMKEKGDIPEGYSVSREKKERFSLILESASTNQTSMYLCANNPLRETQYFGPGTRLLVL.

This chain joins TRBV18 and TRBJ2-7, with 11 bases lining up with TRBD2. With V trimmed by 4 bases and J by 1 base, 6 bases remained unmatched. CDR1 and CDR2 from the germline V gene are KGHSH and LQKENI. The CDR3 loop spans 16 amino acids. This CDR3 is CASSLSGTSGSYEQYF. As DNA, the CDR3 is TGTGCCAGCTCACTAAGCGGGACTAGCGGATCCTACGAGCAGTACTTC.